The clone carrying this TCR beta chain was seen only a few times. Antigen: not known. The CDR3 extends over 13 amino acids. Germline CDR1 reads SGHDT; CDR2 reads YYEEEE. V gave up 4 bases and J gave up 7 bases; unmatched junction bases: 5. These data are taken from a study of CD8 T cells in ankylosing spondylitis. General study points: A TCR beta motif of 8 or 9 highly homologous variants appeared characteristic of ankylosing spondylitis blood.

Libraries of TCR beta came from quantitative 5'-RACE with molecular barcodes. Via MiXCR, TCRdb re-called the 5' RACE reads, giving one row per CDR3 protein. The data hold a few hundred thousand distinct CDR3 sequences, with approximately 7.4% observed a single time. The rearrangement uses TRBV5-6 and TRBJ2-3, with 8 bases aligning to TRBD1. The sequencing sample was made of blood, either unsorted or a sorted T cell fraction (not recorded which). This TCR derives from a male donor with ankylosing spondylitis. The CDR3 protein is CASSLGTGNTQYF. The CDR3 coding sequence is TGTGCCAGCAGCCTAGGGACAGGAAATACGCAGTATTTT.